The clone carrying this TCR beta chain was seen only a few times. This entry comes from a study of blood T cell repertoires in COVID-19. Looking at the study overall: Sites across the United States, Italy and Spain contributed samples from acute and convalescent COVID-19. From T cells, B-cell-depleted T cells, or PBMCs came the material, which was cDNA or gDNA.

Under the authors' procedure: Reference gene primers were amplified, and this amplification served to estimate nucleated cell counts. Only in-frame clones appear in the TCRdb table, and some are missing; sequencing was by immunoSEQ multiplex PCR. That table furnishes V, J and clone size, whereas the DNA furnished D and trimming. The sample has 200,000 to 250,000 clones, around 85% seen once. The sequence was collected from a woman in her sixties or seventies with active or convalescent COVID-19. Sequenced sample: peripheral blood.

Here the CDR3 reads CASSLGLAGVETQYF. CDR3 nucleotide sequence: TGCGCCAGCAGCTTGGGACTAGCGGGGGTGGAGACCCAGTACTTC. This chain connects TRBV5-1 to TRBJ2-5; 12 bases match TRBD2. This CDR3 is built from 15 residues. CDR1 and CDR2 (germline): SGHRS, YFSETQ. The V segment lost 0 bases and the J segment 5 bases; nucleotides outside the gene matches: 2.